In its sample, the clone carrying this TCR beta chain was seen once. Its antigen is still unknown. The data belong to a study of a mutant IDH1 vaccine in newly diagnosed glioma. Overall study findings and caveats: Vaccination elicited immune responses in around 92% of patients.

The sample's time point: week 35, safety follow-up. In every dose of vaccine, 300 ug of mutant IDH1 20-mer peptide was given alongside topical imiquimod. The data were produced by immunoSEQ multiplex PCR, yet TCRdb's version contains in-frame clones alone and is incomplete. Of 35,000 to 45,000 clones listed, roughly 83% were seen once; the top ten hold roughly 5%. Germline loops: CDR1 SSHAT, CDR2 FNYEAQ (reference sequence). This CDR3 is 16 amino acids long. With V trimmed by 0 bases and J by 4 bases, 9 bases remained unmatched. The specimen comprised PBMCs, sampled from a glioma patient whose treatment included an IDH1 peptide vaccine. The chain carries TRBV7-7 and TRBJ2-7; 7 bases agree with TRBD2. The origin of this receptor is a woman in her forties or fifties with glioma. The CDR3 is CASSLAGPGGRYEQYF. The DNA for the CDR3 is TGTGCCAGCAGCTTAGCGGGGCCGGGAGGCCGATACGAGCAGTACTTC. Full variable domain (outside the CDR3, taken from reference TRBV7-7 and TRBJ2-7): GAGVSQSPRYKVTKRGQDVTLRCDPISSHATLYWYQQALGQGPEFLTYFNYEAQPDKSGLPSDRFSAERPEGSISTLTIQRTEQRDSAMYRCASSLAGPGGRYEQYFGPGTRLTVT.